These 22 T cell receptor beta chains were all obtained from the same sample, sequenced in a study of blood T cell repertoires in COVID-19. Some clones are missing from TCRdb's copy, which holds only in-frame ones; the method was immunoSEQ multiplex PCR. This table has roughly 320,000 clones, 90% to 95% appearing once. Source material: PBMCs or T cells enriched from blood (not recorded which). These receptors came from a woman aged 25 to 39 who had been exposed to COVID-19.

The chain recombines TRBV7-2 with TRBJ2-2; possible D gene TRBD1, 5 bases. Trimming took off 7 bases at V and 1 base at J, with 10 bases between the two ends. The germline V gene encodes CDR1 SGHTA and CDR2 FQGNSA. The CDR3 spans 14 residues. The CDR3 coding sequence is TGTGCCAGCACCCAGGGCAGGAACACCGGGGAGCTGTTTTTT. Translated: CASTQGRNTGELFF.

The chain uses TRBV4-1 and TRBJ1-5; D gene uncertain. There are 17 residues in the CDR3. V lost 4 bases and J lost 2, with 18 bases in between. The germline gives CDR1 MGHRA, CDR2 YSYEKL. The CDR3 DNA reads TGCGCCAGCAGCCTCAACTGGGCCCTCGGGGGCAATCAGCCCCAGCATTTT. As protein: CASSLNWALGGNQPQHF.

The CDR3 spells CASSRDRGRNYGYTF. The CDR3 nucleotides read TGCGCCAGCAGCAGAGACAGGGGGCGTAACTATGGCTACACCTTC. The chain is built from TRBV5-1 and TRBJ1-2; 10 nucleotides align to TRBD1. The trim removed 4 bases at V and 1 base at J, leaving 4 bases unmatched. This CDR3 comprises 15 residues. CDR1 and CDR2 (germline): SGHRS, YFSETQ.

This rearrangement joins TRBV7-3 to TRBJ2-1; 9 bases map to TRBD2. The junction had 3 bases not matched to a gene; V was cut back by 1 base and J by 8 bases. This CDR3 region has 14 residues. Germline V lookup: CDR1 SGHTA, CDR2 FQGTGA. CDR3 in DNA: TGTGCCAGCAGCTTAAGCGGGGGGGCCGATGAGCAGTTCTTC. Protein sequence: CASSLSGGADEQFF.

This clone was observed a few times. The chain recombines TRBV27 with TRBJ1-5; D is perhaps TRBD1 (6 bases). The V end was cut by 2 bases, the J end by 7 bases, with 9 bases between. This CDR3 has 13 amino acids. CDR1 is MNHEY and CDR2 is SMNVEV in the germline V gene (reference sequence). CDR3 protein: CASSLTGIQPQHF. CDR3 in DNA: TGTGCCAGCAGTTTAACAGGGATCCAGCCCCAGCATTTT.

The CDR3 DNA sequence: TGTGCCAGCAGCCAAATGGGACAGGGGGCGCTCCCCGGAGGCTACACCTTC. Protein product: CASSQMGQGALPGGYTF. V and J are TRBV7-2 and TRBJ1-2; 12 bases match TRBD1. With V trimmed by 5 bases and J by 8 bases, 15 bases remained unmatched. Looked up from germline, CDR1 is SGHTA and CDR2 is FQGNSA. This CDR3 has 17 amino acids. The entire variable domain, with the rest obtained from reference TRBV7-2 and TRBJ1-2, is as follows: GAGVSQSPSNKVTEKGKDVELRCDPISGHTALYWYRQSLGQGLEFLIYFQGNSAPDKSGLPSDRFSAERTGGSVSTLTIQRTQQEDSAVYLCASSQMGQGALPGGYTFGSGTRLTVV.

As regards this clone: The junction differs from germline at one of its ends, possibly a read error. The CDR3 DNA sequence: TGTGCCAGCAGCGATGCCGGGACAGGGGACCTCTTGGGGTTT. This sequence encodes CASSDAGTGDLLGF. The rearrangement uses TRBV6-5 and TRBJ1-1; 10 bases map to TRBD1. The V gene's germline CDR1 is MNHEY and CDR2 SVGAGI. This CDR3 contains 14 residues.

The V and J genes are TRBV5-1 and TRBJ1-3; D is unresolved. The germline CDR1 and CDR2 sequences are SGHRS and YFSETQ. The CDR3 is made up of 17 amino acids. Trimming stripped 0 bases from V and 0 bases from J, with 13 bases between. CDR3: CASSLEGWEASGNTIYF. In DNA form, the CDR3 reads TGCGCCAGCAGCTTGGAGGGTTGGGAGGCCTCTGGAAACACCATATATTTT. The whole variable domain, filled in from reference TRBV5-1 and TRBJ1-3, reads KAGVTQTPRYLIKTRGQQVTLSCSPISGHRSVSWYQQTPGQGLQFLFEYFSETQRNKGNFPGRFSGRQFSNSRSEMNVSTLELGDSALYLCASSLEGWEASGNTIYFGEGSWLTVV.

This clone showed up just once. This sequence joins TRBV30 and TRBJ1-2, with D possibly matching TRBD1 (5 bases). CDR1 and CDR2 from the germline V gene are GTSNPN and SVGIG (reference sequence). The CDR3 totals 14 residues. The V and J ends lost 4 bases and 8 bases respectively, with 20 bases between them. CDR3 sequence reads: CAWTLPGRGPGYTF. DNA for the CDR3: TGTGCCTGGACCCTCCCTGGGAGGGGACCGGGCTACACCTTC.

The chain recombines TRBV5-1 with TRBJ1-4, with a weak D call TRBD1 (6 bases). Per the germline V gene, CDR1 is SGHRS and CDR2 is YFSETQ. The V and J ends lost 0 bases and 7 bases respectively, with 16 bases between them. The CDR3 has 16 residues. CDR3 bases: TGCGCCAGCAGCTTGGCTTTGGGGGCAGGCGGTGAAAAACTGTTTTTT. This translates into CASSLALGAGGEKLFF.

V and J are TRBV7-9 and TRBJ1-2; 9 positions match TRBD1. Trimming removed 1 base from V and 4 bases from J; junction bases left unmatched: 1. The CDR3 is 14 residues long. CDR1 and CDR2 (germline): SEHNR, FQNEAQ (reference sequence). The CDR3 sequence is CASSLGTGAYGYTF. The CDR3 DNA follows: TGTGCCAGCAGCTTAGGGACAGGGGCCTATGGCTACACCTTC.

CDR3 nucleotide sequence: TGTGCCAGCAGTCCCCTTGGGGCGAACACTGAAGCTTTCTTT. Encoded protein: CASSPLGANTEAFF. The rearrangement uses TRBV27 and TRBJ1-1, with TRBD1 as a possible D gene (5 bases). Trimming stripped 5 bases from V and 1 base from J, with 11 bases between. Germline CDR1 is MNHEY and CDR2 is SMNVEV (reference sequence). The CDR3 consists of 14 residues.

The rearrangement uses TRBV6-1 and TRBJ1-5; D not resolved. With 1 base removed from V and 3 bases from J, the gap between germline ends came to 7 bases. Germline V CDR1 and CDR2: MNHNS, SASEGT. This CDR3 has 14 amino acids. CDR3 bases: TGTGCCAGCAGTGAAGGACATCCCAATCAGCCCCAGCATTTT. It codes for CASSEGHPNQPQHF.

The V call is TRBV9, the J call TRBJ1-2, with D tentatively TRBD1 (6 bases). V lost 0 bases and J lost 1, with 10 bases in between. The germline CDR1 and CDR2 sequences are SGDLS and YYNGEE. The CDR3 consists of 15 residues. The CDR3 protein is CASSVGAGDNYGYTF. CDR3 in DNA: TGTGCCAGCAGCGTAGGGGCAGGGGATAACTATGGCTACACCTTC.

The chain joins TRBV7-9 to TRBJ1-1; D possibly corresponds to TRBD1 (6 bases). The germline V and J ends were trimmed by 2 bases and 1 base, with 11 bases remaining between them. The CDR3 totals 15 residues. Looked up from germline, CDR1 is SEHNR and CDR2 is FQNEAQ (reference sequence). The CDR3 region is CASSLSGTTNTEAFF. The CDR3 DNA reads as TGTGCCAGCAGCTTATCGGGGACAACGAACACTGAAGCTTTCTTT.

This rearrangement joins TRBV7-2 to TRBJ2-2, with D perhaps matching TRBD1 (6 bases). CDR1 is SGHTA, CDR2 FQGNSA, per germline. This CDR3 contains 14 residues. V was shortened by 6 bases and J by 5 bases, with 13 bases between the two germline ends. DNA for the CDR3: TGTGCCAGCAGAAACAGGGTCGGGACCGGGGAGCTGTTTTTT. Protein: CASRNRVGTGELFF.

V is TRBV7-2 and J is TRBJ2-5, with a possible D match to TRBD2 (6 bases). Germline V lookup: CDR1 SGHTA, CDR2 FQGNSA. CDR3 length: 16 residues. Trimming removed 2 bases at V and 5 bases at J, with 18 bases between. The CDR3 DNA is TGTGCCAGCAGCTTATCCCGCGGCGGGGCGAGGGAGACCCAGTACTTC. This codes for CASSLSRGGARETQYF. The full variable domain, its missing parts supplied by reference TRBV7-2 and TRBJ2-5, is GAGVSQSPSNKVTEKGKDVELRCDPISGHTALYWYRQSLGQGLEFLIYFQGNSAPDKSGLPSDRFSAERTGGSVSTLTIQRTQQEDSAVYLCASSLSRGGARETQYFGPGTRLLVL.

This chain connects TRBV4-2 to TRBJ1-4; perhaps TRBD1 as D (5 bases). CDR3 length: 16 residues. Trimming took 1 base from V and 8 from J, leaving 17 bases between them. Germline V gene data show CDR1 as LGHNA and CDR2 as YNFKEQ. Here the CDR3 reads CASSQGWGDLHEKLFF. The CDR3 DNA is TGTGCCAGCAGCCAAGGATGGGGGGATCTCCACGAAAAACTGTTTTTT.

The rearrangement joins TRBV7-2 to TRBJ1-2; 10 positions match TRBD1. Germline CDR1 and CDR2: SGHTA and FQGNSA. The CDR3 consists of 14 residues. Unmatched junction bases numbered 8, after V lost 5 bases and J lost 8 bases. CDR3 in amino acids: CASSRRQGALGYTF. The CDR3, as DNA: TGTGCCAGCAGCCGGAGACAGGGGGCGTTGGGCTACACCTTC.

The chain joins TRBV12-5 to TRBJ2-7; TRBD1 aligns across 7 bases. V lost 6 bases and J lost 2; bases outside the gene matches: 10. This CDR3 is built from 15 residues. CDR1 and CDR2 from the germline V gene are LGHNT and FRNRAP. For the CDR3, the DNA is TGTGCTAGTGGCCCCTCACAGGGGATTCCCTACGAGCAGTACTTC. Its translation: CASGPSQGIPYEQYF.

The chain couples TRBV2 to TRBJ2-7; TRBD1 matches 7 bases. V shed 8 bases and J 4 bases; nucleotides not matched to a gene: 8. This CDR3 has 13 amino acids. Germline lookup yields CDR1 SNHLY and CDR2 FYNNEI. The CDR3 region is CASRNRGGYEQYF. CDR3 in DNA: TGTGCCAGCCGTAACAGGGGCGGATACGAGCAGTACTTC.

This CDR3 is CASSLVGPDGPQHF. The CDR3 DNA is TGTGCCAGCAGCTTGGTGGGCCCCGACGGGCCCCAGCATTTT. This sequence joins TRBV5-8 and TRBJ1-5; D is uncertain. CDR1 is SGHTS and CDR2 is YDEGEE in the germline V gene. Trimming took off 0 bases at V and 9 bases at J, with 13 bases between the two ends. The CDR3 loop spans 14 amino acids.